Listed below are T cell receptor beta chains from one sample, sequenced in a study of blood T cells in healthy people across ages. TCRdb analysed the 5' RACE reads with MiXCR anew, one entry per CDR3 protein. Of about 1,400,000 distinct CDR3 sequences listed, 42% were seen once; the top ten hold 7% to 9.5%. Sequenced sample: blood. These TCRs come from a woman between 18 and 30 years old in good health. CDR3s include the opening cysteine and the closing phenylalanine or tryptophan. The D gene is left open where the match is weak. Part of the rows lack a size; the others show once, few, many or a class for expanded clones.

>TRBD2|NA|TRBJ2-7|TRBV10-1
TGCGCCAGCAGTGAGACTAGCGGGAACGAGGGGGGGCAGTACTTC
CASSETSGNEGGQYF
>NA|NA|TRBJ1-5|TRBV12-3/TRBV12-4
TGTGCCAGCAGTTTAGGGGCAGGGGAGAGGCAGCCCCAGCATTTT
CASSLGAGERQPQHF
>NA|NA|TRBJ2-5|TRBV2
TGTGCCAGCAGGTTAGGGGGGAGGAGCTACAATGAGCAGTACTTC
CASRLGGRSYNEQYF
>TRBD1|few|TRBJ1-2|TRBV6-5
TGTGCCAGCAGTTACTCGGACAGGGCCGGGGAAGGCTACACCTTC
CASSYSDRAGEGYTF
>TRBD1|NA|TRBJ2-7|TRBV3-1
TGTGCCAGCAGCCCCGCCACCGGGACAGGTACCTACAATGAGCAGTACTTC
CASSPATGTGTYNEQYF
>NA|NA|TRBJ1-1|TRBV12-3/TRBV12-4
TGTGCCAGCAGGGTTCTTAACACTGAAGCTTTCTTT
CASRVLNTEAFF
>NA|NA|TRBJ2-3|TRBV13
TGTGCCAGCAGCAGGTCCCAGGGGAAAGATACGCAGTATTTT
CASSRSQGKDTQYF
>TRBD2|NA|TRBJ2-3|TRBV20-1
TGCAGTGCTAGAGTCGGGGACTATTGGGATACGCAGTATTTT
CSARVGDYWDTQYF
>NA|NA|TRBJ2-3|TRBV7-9
TGTGCCAGCAGCTCGACCGAGATGGGACGGATCTTCACAGATACGCAGTATTTT
CASSSTEMGRIFTDTQYF
>NA|NA|TRBJ2-2|TRBV11-2
TGTGCCAGCAGCCCCCGAATAGTCAGGGGCACCGGGGAGCTGTTTTTT
CASSPRIVRGTGELFF
>TRBD1|NA|TRBJ1-1|TRBV20-1
TGCAGTGCTAGAAGATGGGACAGGGGGCCCGACACTGAAGCTTTCTTT
CSARRWDRGPDTEAFF
>TRBD1|NA|TRBJ1-2|TRBV5-1
TGCGCCAGCAGCCTGCTGGGACAGGGGTCCGACTATGGCTACACCTTC
CASSLLGQGSDYGYTF
>TRBD2|many|TRBJ2-1|TRBV12-3/TRBV12-4
TGTGCCACCGGGACTAGCGGCAGTTGGGGGCAGTTCTTC
CATGTSGSWGQFF
>TRBD2|NA|TRBJ2-3|TRBV20-1
TGCAGTGCTAGAGCGATGACTAGCGGGGGGGGGAGCACAGATACGCAGTATTTT
CSARAMTSGGGSTDTQYF
>TRBD2|NA|TRBJ2-5|TRBV6-1
TGTGCCGCGGGGGTATCAGGAGGGCAGTACTTC
CAAGVSGGQYF
>TRBD2|NA|TRBJ2-5|TRBV5-4
TGTGCCAGCAGCTTGTTGGCTAGCGGGACCCAAGAGACCCAGTACTTC
CASSLLASGTQETQYF
>TRBD2|NA|TRBJ2-3|TRBV11-2
TGTGCCAGCAGCTTAGTGCGGACTAGCGGGAGGTATTTT
CASSLVRTSGRYF
>NA|few|TRBJ2-5|TRBV4-1
TGCGCCAGCAGCCAAGAACAGGGACTGGGAGAGACCCAGTACTTC
CASSQEQGLGETQYF
>NA|NA|TRBJ2-1|TRBV7-9
TGTGCCAGCAGCTTATTGGAGGGAGTGTACAATGAGCAGTTCTTC
CASSLLEGVYNEQFF
>TRBD2|few|TRBJ2-3|TRBV7-2
TGTGCCAGCAGCTTAGAATGGCGGGAGTTGGGAGATACGCAGTATTTT
CASSLEWRELGDTQYF
>NA|NA|TRBJ2-7|TRBV7-9
TGTGCCAGCAGCCAAACTTCAACGGGGGCCTACGAGCAGTACTTC
CASSQTSTGAYEQYF
>NA|NA|TRBJ2-5|TRBV27
TGTGCCAGCAGTTTCTTAACTAGTCAAGAGACCCAGTACTTC
CASSFLTSQETQYF
>NA|NA|TRBJ2-5|TRBV9
TGTGCCAGCAGCGTATCCCTGGGCGGCCAAGAGACCCAGTACTTC
CASSVSLGGQETQYF
>NA|many|TRBJ2-1|TRBV6-2/TRBV6-3
TGTGCCAGCAGTTACTCGAGTAATAGGGGAAATGAGCAGTTCTTC
CASSYSSNRGNEQFF
>TRBD2|NA|TRBJ2-5|TRBV20-1
TGCAGTGCTCCAAGGGGACTAGCGAGCCCAGAGACCCAGTACTTC
CSAPRGLASPETQYF
>NA|NA|TRBJ2-5|TRBV12-5
TGTGCTAGTGGTGTGCTCCCACAAGAGACCCAGTACTTC
CASGVLPQETQYF
>NA|once|TRBJ1-1|TRBV20-1
TGCAGTGCTAGTCAAGCGGACACTGAAGCTTTCTTT
CSASQADTEAFF
>NA|NA|TRBJ2-5|TRBV12-3/TRBV12-4
TGTGCCAGCAGTAACACAAAGACCGGGACCCCCATTTGGGAGACCCAGTACTTC
CASSNTKTGTPIWETQYF